These T cell receptor beta chains were read from a single sample in a study of blood T cells in healthy people across ages. TCRdb re-called the 5' RACE reads through MiXCR, storing one row per CDR3 protein. The sample includes almost 550,000 distinct CDR3 sequences, 24% of them seen just once. These same records also appear under a second study, on T cells of mothers and their children.

Material: blood. The receptor set was obtained from a boy between 10 and 17 years old in good health. The CDR3 runs from the conserved cysteine through the conserved F or W. The D gene is left open where the match is weak. Only part of the rows carry a size: once, few, many, or a class if the clone is expanded.

J | V | D | size | DNA | CDR3
TRBJ2-1 | TRBV2 | TRBD2 | NA | TGTGCCAGCAGTTTGGGTTACAGCGGGGGGGACTACAATGAGCAGTTCTTC | CASSLGYSGGDYNEQFF
TRBJ2-1 | TRBV9 | NA | many | TGTGCCAGCACAGGGACAAACTACAATGAGCAGTTCTTC | CASTGTNYNEQFF
TRBJ1-5 | TRBV7-2 | NA | NA | TGTGCCAGCAGCTTAATGAGGAGGGGTGGCAATCAGCCCCAGCATTTT | CASSLMRRGGNQPQHF
TRBJ2-4 | TRBV5-6 | TRBD1 | NA | TGTGCCAGCAGCGCCTCAGGGACAGGGAACCTAGAAACCAAAAACATTCAGTACTTC | CASSASGTGNLETKNIQYF
TRBJ2-1 | TRBV15 | NA | NA | TGTGCCACCAGCAGGCGGGGCAGGGGGTTGGTCAATGAGCAGTTCTTC | CATSRRGRGLVNEQFF
TRBJ2-7 | TRBV27 | NA | NA | TGTGCCAGCAGTCCGAGGGACAGTTTGTCCGGGGGGCAGTACTTC | CASSPRDSLSGGQYF
TRBJ2-7 | TRBV5-1 | NA | NA | TGCGCCAGCAGCTTGACCGGGTCCGGCTACGAGCAGTACTTC | CASSLTGSGYEQYF
TRBJ2-5 | TRBV27 | NA | NA | TGTGCCAGCAGTTTATTTTATGGTCAAGAGACCCAGTACTTC | CASSLFYGQETQYF
TRBJ1-1 | TRBV5-6 | NA | few | TGTGCCAGCAGCTTGGGTGTCCGGGGAGACACTGAAGCTTTCTTT | CASSLGVRGDTEAFF
TRBJ2-1 | TRBV7-2 | TRBD2 | NA | TGTGCCAGCAGCTTAGTCGAGCGGGATGACAATGAGCAGTTCTTC | CASSLVERDDNEQFF
TRBJ2-1 | TRBV9 | NA | NA | TGTGCCAGCAGCCCTCGTGTTGGTAATGAGCAGTTCTTC | CASSPRVGNEQFF
TRBJ2-5 | TRBV7-9 | NA | NA | TGTGCCAGCAGCTTAGTTGGGGTCCAAGAGACCCAGTACTTC | CASSLVGVQETQYF
TRBJ2-3 | TRBV7-2 | TRBD2 | NA | TGTGCCAGCAGCTTAGTTTCGCTAGCGGGGGGCTACACAGATACGCAGTATTTT | CASSLVSLAGGYTDTQYF
TRBJ2-6 | TRBV4-1 | NA | NA | TGCGCCAGCAGCCTGCTCGCCGAGGGTGGGGCCAACGTCCTGACTTTC | CASSLLAEGGANVLTF
TRBJ2-7 | TRBV14 | NA | NA | TGTGCCAGCAGCCAAGAAGGACACCCCTTAAACTACGAGCAGTATTTC | CASSQEGHPLNYEQYF
TRBJ1-2 | TRBV6-2/TRBV6-3 | TRBD1 | NA | TGTGCCAGCAGTTACGCCCGGACAGGGGGCGACTATGGCTACACCTTC | CASSYARTGGDYGYTF